This T cell receptor beta chain was sequenced during a study of T cell repertoires in cytomegalovirus infection. About the research overall: Indications came from public TCR beta signatures; they pointed to CMV infection and to a matching HLA type.

This clonotype was recorded a few times. Its antigen is not identified. Study-wide points: Individuals carrying CMV plus the relevant HLA were identified by cumulative frequency of public TCR beta families. Across the ex vivo response, the dominant clonotypes were HLA-C-restricted CMV-specific TCR beta clonotypes.

TCRdb analysed the reads with MiXCR anew, one entry per CDR3 protein. The data show around 450,000 distinct CDR3 sequences, approximately 30% seen once. With 6 bases removed from V and 10 bases from J, the gap between germline ends came to 19 bases. Germline loops: CDR1 MNHEY, CDR2 SMNVEV (reference sequence). The CDR3 sequence is 14 residues long. This rearrangement joins TRBV27 to TRBJ2-1; D could derive from TRBD1 or TRBD2 (6 bases each). Sequenced sample: PBMCs. The TCR sequence derives from a human donor in good health (CMV status not recorded). Some clones in this sample may be carry-over from other donors' samples. CDR3: CASSNRGRIGEQFF. CDR3 nucleotides: TGTGCCAGCAGCAATCGGGGGCGAATTGGAGAGCAGTTCTTC.